This is a list of T cell receptor beta chains from one sample in a study of T cell responses to AZD1222 COVID-19 vaccine. The method was immunoSEQ multiplex PCR; TCRdb's version includes in-frame clones alone and lacks a portion of them. The sample lists 45,000 to 55,000 clones; about 81% were seen once. Sequenced here: peripheral blood, sampled on day 0 of AZD1222 vaccination. Every receptor here comes from an adult in good health. CDR3s leave out the opening cysteine and the closing phenylalanine or tryptophan. Fields, in order: J gene, V gene, CDR3 length, CDR3 protein.

>TRBJ2-2|TRBV5-1|11
ASSSKDGGELF
>TRBJ1-5|TRBV28|11
ASSFRGAQPQH
>TRBJ2-1|TRBV6-4|13
ASSLGQGAGNEQF
>TRBJ2-1|TRBV13|12
ASRSLNSYNEQF
>TRBJ1-2|TRBV3-1/TRBV3-2|13
ASSQIDGGRYGYT
>TRBJ2-7|TRBV6-5|13
ASSYSGTFSYEQY
>TRBJ1-1|TRBV14|12
ASSPGQSNTEAF
>TRBJ2-7|TRBV7-2|13
ASSVRAGGAYEQY
>TRBJ1-4|TRBV4-3|13
ASSQVGDRDEKLF
>TRBJ1-1|TRBV3-1/TRBV3-2|10
ASTQGSTEAF
>TRBJ2-2|TRBV3-1/TRBV3-2|14
ASSQAQGFGTGELF
>TRBJ1-2|TRBV6-2/TRBV6-3|11
ASSLTNSYGYT
>TRBJ1-6|TRBV10-3|12
AISSDRENSPLH
>TRBJ2-2|TRBV9|12
ASSGGQNTGELF
>TRBJ1-5|TRBV2|10
ASSPTDQPQH
>TRBJ1-5|TRBV3-1/TRBV3-2|12
ASSLGGSNQPQH
>TRBJ1-2|TRBV6-2/TRBV6-3|13
ASSYLRASGSGYT
>TRBJ1-6|TRBV21-1|12
ASSRHRDGSPLH
>TRBJ1-5|TRBV30|12
AWSLSQGTKPQH
>TRBJ2-7|TRBV11-2|12
ASSLDRGSYEQY
>TRBJ1-5|TRBV10-3|11
AISGDLNQPQH
>TRBJ1-3|TRBV6-5|12
AGRLGGSGNTIY
>TRBJ2-7|TRBV30|12
AWSVLTSGGEQY
>TRBJ1-4|TRBV3-1/TRBV3-2|14
ASSQVHSPTNEKLF
>TRBJ2-5|TRBV5-1|14
ASSLGQGGYKETQY
>TRBJ1-2|TRBV19|12
ASSKTATNYGYT
>TRBJ1-4|TRBV18|12
ASSQGQSNEKLF
>TRBJ1-4|TRBV10-3|12
AISDHSANEKLF
>TRBJ2-3|TRBV9|13
ASSGGTSGGDTQY
>TRBJ1-2|TRBV28|14
ASSLGLSGGLGGYT
>TRBJ1-1|TRBV5-5|11
ASSLAGFTEAF
>TRBJ2-1|TRBV24-1|12
ATSAVAGGTEQF
>TRBJ2-1|TRBV6-2/TRBV6-3|12
ASSYGTALDEQF
>TRBJ1-6|TRBV25-1|12
ASSWDRDNSPLH
>TRBJ1-1|TRBV30|11
AWTGRGGTEAF
>TRBJ1-3|TRBV7-6|17
ASSLVLAGQWSSGNTIY
>TRBJ1-1|TRBV6-5|11
ASRWTGPFEAF
>TRBJ1-1|TRBV5-4|11
ASSTSPRGGAF
>TRBJ2-7|TRBV7-3|12
ASSLTGPGFEQY
>TRBJ2-3|TRBV7-8|14
ASSFQAGWATDTQY
>TRBJ2-5|TRBV4-1|14
ASSQGTGTGSETQY
>TRBJ2-1|TRBV7-7|11
ASSLAQGIEQF
>TRBJ1-3|TRBV4-3|13
ASSQDRTSSNTIY
>TRBJ1-4|TRBV7-2|13
ASSLGLGEVEKLF
>TRBJ1-2|TRBV21-1|12
ASSWRAGRYGYT
>TRBJ2-5|TRBV7-8|11
ASSFQRGETQY
>TRBJ1-1|TRBV27|14
ASRTPGQGYGTEAF
>TRBJ2-5|TRBV10-3|13
AIRAGAAAQETQY
>TRBJ1-2|TRBV6-5|13
ASSYSTQGAIGYT
>TRBJ1-1|TRBV2|12
ASSEGTGRSEAF
>TRBJ2-1|TRBV21-1|15
ASSKQSFLAGRCEQF
>TRBJ1-2|TRBV28|12
ASSLNRDRDGYT